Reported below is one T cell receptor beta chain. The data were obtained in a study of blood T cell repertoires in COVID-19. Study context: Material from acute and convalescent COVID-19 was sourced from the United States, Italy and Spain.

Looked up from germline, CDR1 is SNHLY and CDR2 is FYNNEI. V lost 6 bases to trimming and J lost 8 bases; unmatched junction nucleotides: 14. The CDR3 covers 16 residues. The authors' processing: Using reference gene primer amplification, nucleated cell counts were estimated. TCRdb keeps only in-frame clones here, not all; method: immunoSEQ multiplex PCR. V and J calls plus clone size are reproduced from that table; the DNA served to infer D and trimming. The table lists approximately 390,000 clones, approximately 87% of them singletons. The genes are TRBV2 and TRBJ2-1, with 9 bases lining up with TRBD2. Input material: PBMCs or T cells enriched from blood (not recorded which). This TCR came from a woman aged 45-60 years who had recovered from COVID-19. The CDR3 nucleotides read TGTGCCAGCAGCCTAGGAGGCAGCGGGGGGCTGGATGAGCAGTTCTTC. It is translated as CASSLGGSGGLDEQFF.